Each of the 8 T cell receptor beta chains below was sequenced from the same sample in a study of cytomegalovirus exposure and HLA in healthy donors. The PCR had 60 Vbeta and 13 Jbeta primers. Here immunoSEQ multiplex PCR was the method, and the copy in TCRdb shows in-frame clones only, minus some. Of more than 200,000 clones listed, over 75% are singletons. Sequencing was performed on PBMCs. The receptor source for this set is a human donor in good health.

In nucleotides, the CDR3 is TGTGCCAGTAGTAGCCAGCGGGAAAACAATGAGCAGTTCTTC. This encodes CASSSQRENNEQFF. The genes are TRBV19 and TRBJ2-1; 7 positions agree with TRBD2. Germline V gives CDR1 LNHDA, CDR2 SQIVND (reference sequence). V dropped 4 bases and J dropped 5; count of bases not matched to a gene: 5. CDR3 size: 14 residues.

The CDR3 protein is CATSGELANYGYTF. The CDR3 nucleotides are TGTGCCACGTCCGGGGAACTAGCTAACTATGGCTACACCTTC. This sequence joins TRBV7-9 and TRBJ1-2; D gene ambiguous. The CDR3 contains 14 residues. Germline-derived CDR1 and CDR2 are SEHNR and FQNEAQ (reference sequence). V lost 10 bases and J 0 bases, leaving 15 bases between the germline ends.

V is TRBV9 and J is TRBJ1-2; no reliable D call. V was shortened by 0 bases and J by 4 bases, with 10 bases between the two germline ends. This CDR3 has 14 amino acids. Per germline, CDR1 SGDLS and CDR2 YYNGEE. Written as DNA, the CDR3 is TGTGCCAGCAGCGTAGATCGGGGTAGCTATGGCTACACCTTC. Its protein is CASSVDRGSYGYTF.

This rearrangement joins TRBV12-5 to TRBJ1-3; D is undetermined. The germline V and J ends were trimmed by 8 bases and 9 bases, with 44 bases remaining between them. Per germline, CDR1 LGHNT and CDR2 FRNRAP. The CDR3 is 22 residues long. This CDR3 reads CASSQPYGVSPSGNPTSGTIYF. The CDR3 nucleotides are TGTGCTAGTTCACAGCCATACGGTGTCTCGCCCTCTGGAAACCCGACGAGTGGCACCATATATTTT.

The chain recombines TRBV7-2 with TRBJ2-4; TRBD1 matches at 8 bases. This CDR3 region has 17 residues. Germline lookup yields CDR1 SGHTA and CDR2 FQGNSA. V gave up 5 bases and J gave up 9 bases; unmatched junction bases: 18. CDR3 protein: CASSVLPDFTGGSIQYF. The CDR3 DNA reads TGTGCCAGCAGCGTATTACCCGACTTTACAGGGGGGAGCATTCAGTACTTC.

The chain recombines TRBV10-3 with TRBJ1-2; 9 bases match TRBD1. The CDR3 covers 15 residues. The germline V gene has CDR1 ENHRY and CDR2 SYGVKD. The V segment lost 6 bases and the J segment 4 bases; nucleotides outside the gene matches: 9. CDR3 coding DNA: TGTGCCATCAGGACAGACAGGGGGAATTCCTATGGCTACACCTTC. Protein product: CAIRTDRGNSYGYTF.

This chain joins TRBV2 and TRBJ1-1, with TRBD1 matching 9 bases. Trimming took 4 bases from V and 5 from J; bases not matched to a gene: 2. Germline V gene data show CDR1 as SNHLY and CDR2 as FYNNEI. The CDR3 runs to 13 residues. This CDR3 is CASSGTGETEAFF. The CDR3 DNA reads TGTGCCAGCAGTGGGACAGGGGAAACTGAAGCTTTCTTT.

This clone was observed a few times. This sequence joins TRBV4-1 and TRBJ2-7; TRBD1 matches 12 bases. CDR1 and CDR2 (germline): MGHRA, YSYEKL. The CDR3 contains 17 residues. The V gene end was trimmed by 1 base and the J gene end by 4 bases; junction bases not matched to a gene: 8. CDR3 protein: CASSQVSGTGGSYEQYF. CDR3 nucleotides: TGCGCCAGCAGCCAAGTATCTGGGACAGGGGGCAGTTACGAGCAGTACTTC.